Below, 20 T cell receptor beta chains from the same sample are listed, as sequenced in a study of spatial heterogeneity in lung cancer. TCRdb redid the calling of the 5' RACE reads with MiXCR, one entry per CDR3 protein. The repertoire holds approximately 49,000 distinct CDR3 sequences, with less than 6% as singletons. Time point given: sample taken at primary tumor resection. Whole RNA was taken from tumor, nontumor lung or frozen PBMC; it was then sequenced unsorted. Here the sequenced sample was PBMCs, taken at surgery. The receptors derive from a male donor with early-stage non-small cell lung cancer.

This clonotype was recorded many times. J is TRBJ1-2 and V is TRBV7-2; D unclear. The V gene's germline CDR1 is SGHTA and CDR2 FQGNSA. The CDR3 sequence is 15 residues long. V was clipped by 6 bases and J by 3 bases, with 17 bases between them. The DNA of the CDR3 is TGTGCCAGCAGTTCATCGGCCCCAGGAGACTATGGCTACACCTTC. It translates to CASSSSAPGDYGYTF.

This clonotype was observed at least ten times. The chain uses TRBV4-1 and TRBJ1-1; 8 bases align to TRBD1. Germline values: CDR1 MGHRA, CDR2 YSYEKL. J was trimmed by 8 bases and V by 3 bases; bases with no gene match: 11. The CDR3 contains 15 residues. CDR3 loop: CASSHRTGQVTEAFF. The DNA for the CDR3 is TGCGCCAGCAGCCACCGAACGGGACAGGTTACCGAAGCTTTCTTT.

This clonotype came up many times. The chain joins TRBV6-5 to TRBJ2-3; 7 bases match TRBD2. The CDR3 extends over 15 amino acids. V lost 4 bases to trimming and J lost 3 bases; unmatched junction nucleotides: 7. CDR1 and CDR2 (germline): MNHEY, SVGAGI. The CDR3 coding sequence is TGTGCCAGCAGTTCCCTAGCGGATGCTACAGATACGCAGTATTTT. Translated: CASSSLADATDTQYF.

The sample holds many counts of this clonotype. The chain employs TRBV12-3 or TRBV12-4 and TRBJ1-1; D gene unclear. The CDR3 spans 13 residues. V gave up 6 bases and J gave up 3 bases, with 11 bases separating them. The CDR3 coding sequence is TGTGCCAGCAGCTGGACGGAATACACTGAAGCTTTCTTT. This encodes CASSWTEYTEAFF.

This clonotype was detected many times. For the CDR3, the DNA is TGTGCCAGCAGGGGACAGGGGGGGAATGAGCAGTTCTTC. It specifies CASRGQGGNEQFF. The J gene is TRBJ2-1, the V gene TRBV25-1, with 11 bases matching TRBD1. With V trimmed by 6 bases and J by 7 bases, 2 bases remained unmatched. The CDR3 is made up of 13 amino acids. From germline, CDR1 is MGHDK and CDR2 SYGVNS.

There are many counts of this clonotype. The J gene is TRBJ1-1, the V gene TRBV5-5; the D is unclear. Trimming left V 0 bases short and J 2 bases short, with 8 bases between. Per the germline V gene, CDR1 is SGHKS and CDR2 is YYEKEE (reference sequence). This CDR3 contains 14 residues. CDR3 protein: CASSLDFGNTEAFF. The CDR3 nucleotides read TGTGCCAGCAGCTTGGATTTTGGTAACACTGAAGCTTTCTTT.

At least ten counts were recorded for this clonotype. This rearrangement joins TRBV9 to TRBJ2-7; 12 nucleotides line up with TRBD2. Germline V gene lookup returns CDR1 SGDLS and CDR2 YYNGEE. Unmatched junction bases numbered 6, after V lost 4 bases and J lost 1 base. The CDR3 has 16 amino acids. The CDR3, as DNA: TGTGCCAGCAGCCACGGAGGACTAGCGGGGTCCTACGAGCAGTACTTC. Translated, it gives CASSHGGLAGSYEQYF. The variable domain in full, completed from reference TRBV9 and TRBJ2-7, reads DSGVTQTPKHLITATGQRVTLRCSPRSGDLSVYWYQQSLDQGLQFLIQYYNGEERAKGNILERFSAQQFPDLHSELNLSSLELGDSALYFCASSHGGLAGSYEQYFGPGTRLTVT.

This clonotype was observed at least ten times. CDR3 coding DNA: TGCAGACCTAAAGGCGGTGACCAAGAAGCTTTCTTT. Translation gives CRPKGGDQEAFF. The V gene is TRBV20-1, the J gene TRBJ1-1; D gene unclear. Germline V lookup: CDR1 DFQATT, CDR2 SNEGSKA (reference sequence). The CDR3 contains 12 residues.

This clonotype occurred many times. CDR3 nucleotides: TGTGCCAGCAGCTTTGGCGGAGAGGATTACATTCAGTACTTC. Its translation: CASSFGGEDYIQYF. The rearrangement links TRBV7-2 to TRBJ2-4; D is undetermined. The germline CDR1 and CDR2 sequences are SGHTA and FQGNSA. The V and J ends lost 3 bases and 8 bases respectively, with 14 bases between them. The CDR3 runs to 14 residues.

This clonotype was picked up many times. This chain joins TRBV28 and TRBJ1-2; the D gene is possibly TRBD1 (5 bases). The V end lost 0 bases, the J end lost 0 bases, and 8 bases lay between the germline ends. The CDR3 totals 15 residues. Per germline, CDR1 MDHEN and CDR2 SYDVKM. CDR3 in amino acids: CASSLWTAPNYGYTF. The CDR3 DNA sequence: TGTGCCAGCAGTTTATGGACAGCCCCTAACTATGGCTACACCTTC.

This clonotype was counted at least ten times. This chain joins TRBV10-3 and TRBJ2-1; the D gene is possibly TRBD2 (6 bases). V lost 4 bases and J lost 1, with 11 bases in between. The germline V gene encodes CDR1 ENHRY and CDR2 SYGVKD. The CDR3 runs 15 residues. CDR3 sequence reads: CAISGGLASYNEQFF. CDR3 sequence (DNA): TGTGCCATCAGTGGTGGGCTAGCGTCCTACAATGAGCAGTTCTTC.

In this sample, this clonotype turned up many times. The chain employs TRBV6-2 or TRBV6-3 and TRBJ1-5, with D unclear. The CDR3 is 14 amino acids. Germline values: CDR1 MNHEY, CDR2 SVGEGT. V was trimmed by 7 bases and J by 5 bases, leaving 15 bases between them. CDR3 sequence: CASTDRAVHQPQHF. The DNA of the CDR3 is TGTGCCAGCACCGACCGGGCAGTTCATCAGCCCCAGCATTTT.

This clonotype was picked up many times. V and J are TRBV7-9 and TRBJ2-3, with 7 bases identical to TRBD2. CDR3 length: 15 residues. Germline CDR1 reads SEHNR; CDR2 reads FQNEAQ (reference sequence). V trimming: 3 bases; J trimming: 3 bases; junction bases outside the gene matches: 6. The CDR3 nucleotides are TGTGCCAGCAGCTTGGTGGGAGGGCCGACAGATACGCAGTATTTT. As protein: CASSLVGGPTDTQYF. The full variable domain, rest sourced from reference TRBV7-9 and TRBJ2-3, is DTGVSQNPRHKITKRGQNVTFRCDPISEHNRLYWYRQTLGQGPEFLTYFQNEAQLEKSRLLSDRFSAERPKGSFSTLEIQRTEQGDSAMYLCASSLVGGPTDTQYFGPGTRLTVL.

Ten or more counts support this clonotype. CDR3 region: CASSLRGGKDQPQHF. The CDR3 bases are TGCGCCAGCAGCTTGAGAGGGGGCAAGGATCAGCCCCAGCATTTT. The rearrangement links TRBV5-1 to TRBJ1-5; 7 bases are a match to TRBD1. Trimming removed 1 base from V and 5 bases from J; junction bases left unmatched: 6. Per the germline V gene, CDR1 is SGHRS and CDR2 is YFSETQ. This CDR3 contains 15 residues.

There are many counts of this clonotype. This chain links TRBV9 with TRBJ1-6; 7 bases map to TRBD1. V shed 6 bases and J 6 bases; nucleotides not matched to a gene: 6. Germline CDR1 is SGDLS and CDR2 is YYNGEE. The CDR3 spans 14 residues. This CDR3 reads CASKRDSLNSPLHF. The CDR3 coding sequence is TGTGCCAGCAAACGGGACAGCCTTAATTCACCCCTCCACTTT.

This clonotype was counted many times. The chain has TRBV20-1 and TRBJ1-5; D may be TRBD1 (6 bases). Deletions cut 5 bases from V and 3 bases from J, with 11 bases between. In germline, CDR1 is DFQATT, CDR2 SNEGSKA (reference sequence). The CDR3 totals 13 residues. The CDR3 DNA sequence: TGCAGTGCTCTCCGGGACAACAATCAGCCCCAGCATTTT. Its protein is CSALRDNNQPQHF.

By proportion, this clonotype is medium-sized. The chain is built from TRBV3-1 and TRBJ1-5; 8 bases align to TRBD1. The CDR3 is 15 amino acids. Germline-derived CDR1 and CDR2 are LGHDT and YNNKEL (reference sequence). The J segment lost 2 bases and the V segment lost 0 bases, leaving 0 bases of the junction unmatched. The CDR3 sequence is CASSQETGGNQPQHF. CDR3 nucleotides: TGTGCCAGCAGCCAAGAGACAGGGGGCAATCAGCCCCAGCATTTT.

This clonotype was found many times. The gene calls are TRBV4-1 and TRBJ2-1, with TRBD1 matching 7 bases. Germline lookup yields CDR1 MGHRA and CDR2 YSYEKL. The junction had 8 bases not matched to a gene; V was cut back by 2 bases and J by 7 bases. The CDR3 consists of 15 residues. In nucleotides, the CDR3 is TGCGCCAGCAGCCAACCTAGGGAGACAGGGAATGAGCAGTTCTTC. Its translation is CASSQPRETGNEQFF.

The chain combines TRBV7-2 with TRBJ1-2, with D maybe TRBD1 (6 bases). The germline CDR1 and CDR2 sequences are SGHTA and FQGNSA. Trimming shortened V by 2 bases and J by 2 bases, and 6 bases separated the two germline ends. The CDR3 runs 13 residues. This CDR3 reads CASSLQGNYGYTF. CDR3 sequence (DNA): TGTGCCAGCAGCTTACAGGGGAACTATGGCTACACCTTC.

This clonotype appeared many times. This chain connects TRBV7-9 to TRBJ2-7; 7 bases match TRBD1. Germline CDR1 reads SEHNR; CDR2 reads FQNEAQ (reference sequence). CDR3 length: 14 amino acids. V lost 6 bases to trimming and J lost 0 bases; unmatched junction nucleotides: 5. The CDR3 coding sequence is TGTGCCAGCAGTCATACAGGGGCCTCCTACGAGCAGTACTTC. It yields the protein CASSHTGASYEQYF.